This T cell receptor (beta chain) was sequenced in a study of T-cell memory formation after mild COVID-19. MiXCR was run by TCRdb on the 5' RACE reads, yielding one entry per CDR3 protein. The profile shows about 560,000 distinct CDR3 sequences, 15% to 20% of them singletons. The CDR3 has 12 amino acids. The V gene lost 0 bases and the J gene lost 10 bases, with 10 bases spanning the gap. Per the germline V gene, CDR1 is DFQATT and CDR2 is SNEGSKA (reference sequence). The chain recombines TRBV20-1 with TRBJ2-1, with D unresolved. The sequenced material came from PBMCs or a T cell subset sorted from them (not recorded which). The TCR comes from an adult woman who had mild COVID-19 (a few samples of this study predate the infection). Cell type and time point are not known. CDR3 bases: TGCAGTGCTAGAGATGAAGGTTGGGAGCAGTTCTTC. Its protein product is CSARDEGWEQFF.